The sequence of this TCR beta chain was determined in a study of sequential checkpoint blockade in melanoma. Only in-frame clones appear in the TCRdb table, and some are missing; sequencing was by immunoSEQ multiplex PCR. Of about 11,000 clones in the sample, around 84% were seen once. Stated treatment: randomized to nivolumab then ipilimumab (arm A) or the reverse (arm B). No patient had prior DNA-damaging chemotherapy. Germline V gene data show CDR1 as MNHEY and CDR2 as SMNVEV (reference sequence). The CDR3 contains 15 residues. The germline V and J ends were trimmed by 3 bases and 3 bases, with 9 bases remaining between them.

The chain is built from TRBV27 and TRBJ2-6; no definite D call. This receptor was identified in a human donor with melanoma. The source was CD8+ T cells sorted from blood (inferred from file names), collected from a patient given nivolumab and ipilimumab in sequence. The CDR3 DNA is TGTGCCAGCAGTTTTTCTGAGGATGGGGCCAACGTCCTGACTTTC. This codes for CASSFSEDGANVLTF.